Below are 14 T cell receptor beta chains sequenced from a single sample in a study of regulatory T cells in long-lasting Graves disease. Time point here: newly diagnosed GD, antithyroid drugs for less than 3 months. RNA isolated from PBMCs was used to make the TCR library. Arm-PCR of CDR3 regions and iRepertoire HTBI primers were used to build TCR beta libraries. TCRdb reprocessed the multiplex PCR reads via MiXCR and lists one record per CDR3 protein. The sample lists roughly 380,000 distinct CDR3 sequences, 15% to 17% occurring once. The sequences come from peripheral blood mononuclear cells (PBMCs), collected at new diagnosis, from a patient treated with antithyroid drugs. Receptors were obtained from a female donor with Graves disease.

This clonotype has at least ten counts. V gene TRBV10-3 combines with J gene TRBJ1-1; TRBD1 might be the D (6 bases). The ends were cut back, 7 bases at V and 0 bases at J, with 12 bases in the middle. The CDR3 is made up of 14 amino acids. The germline CDR1 and CDR2 sequences are ENHRY and SYGVKD. The CDR3, as DNA: TGTGCCATCACCCGGACAGTTATGAACACTGAAGCTTTCTTT. This translates into CAITRTVMNTEAFF.

The chain is built from TRBV7-2 and TRBJ2-1; either TRBD1 or TRBD2 may supply D (6 bases each). Trimming removed 8 bases from V and 4 bases from J, with 24 bases in between. Germline lookup yields CDR1 SGHTA and CDR2 FQGNSA. The CDR3 extends over 17 amino acids. CDR3 loop: CASPSPTGANGYNEQFF. The CDR3 DNA follows: TGTGCCAGCCCTAGCCCTACGGGGGCCAATGGATACAATGAGCAGTTCTTC. Filled out from reference TRBV7-2 and TRBJ2-1, the complete variable domain reads GAGVSQSPSNKVTEKGKDVELRCDPISGHTALYWYRQSLGQGLEFLIYFQGNSAPDKSGLPSDRFSAERTGGSVSTLTIQRTQQEDSAVYLCASPSPTGANGYNEQFFGPGTRLTVL.

This clonotype has at least ten counts. The V gene is TRBV4-3, the J gene TRBJ2-7; D may be TRBD1 or TRBD2 (5 bases each). Trimming cost V 6 bases and J 2 bases, with 11 bases left between them. This CDR3 is built from 13 residues. The germline V gene encodes CDR1 LGHNA and CDR2 YSLEER. CDR3 region: CASSRDAAYEQYF. DNA of the CDR3: TGCGCCAGCAGTCGGGACGCCGCCTACGAGCAGTACTTC.

With regard to this clonotype: A far larger clone is one nucleotide away, so this likely arose from a read error. The chain carries TRBV5-5 and TRBJ2-5; TRBD1 might be the D (5 bases). Between the trimmed V and J ends, which lost 2 bases and 0 bases, there was a span of 11 bases. The V gene's germline CDR1 is SGHKS and CDR2 YYEKEE (reference sequence). CDR3 length equals 15 residues. This CDR3 is CASSLLGRDQETQYF. The CDR3 DNA is TGTGCCAGCAGCTTACTGGGCAGGGACCAAGAGACCCAGTACTTC.

The chain is built from TRBV27 and TRBJ2-1, with 12 bases identical to TRBD2. Germline V gene sequence: CDR1 MNHEY, CDR2 SMNVEV (reference sequence). J gave up 9 bases and V 8 bases, and 8 bases lay outside the gene matches. The CDR3 totals 14 residues. The CDR3 is CASLAGGVYGEQFF. The CDR3 DNA reads as TGTGCCAGCCTAGCGGGAGGGGTGTACGGTGAGCAGTTCTTC.

This chain uses TRBV29-1 with TRBJ1-1; D not certain. The ends were cut back, 3 bases at V and 2 bases at J, with 13 bases in the middle. Germline lookup yields CDR1 SQVTM and CDR2 ANQGSEA. The CDR3 totals 14 residues. The CDR3 reads CSVDIGSLNTEAFF. The CDR3 nucleotides read TGCAGCGTTGACATTGGCAGTCTAAACACTGAAGCTTTCTTT.

This clonotype showed up many times. This chain uses TRBV7-3 with TRBJ2-2; D is possibly TRBD2 (5 bases). V was shortened by 5 bases and J by 6 bases, with 13 bases between the two germline ends. The CDR3 loop spans 14 amino acids. CDR1 and CDR2 from the germline V gene are SGHTA and FQGTGA. The CDR3 reads CASSLAGYPGELFF. CDR3 DNA sequence: TGTGCCAGCAGCCTAGCTGGGTATCCCGGGGAGCTGTTTTTT.

This clonotype has a count of ten or more. CDR3 coding DNA: TGCGCCAGCAGTGAGTCTGGGGACAGAACGGCCGGAAACACCATATATTTT. It yields the protein CASSESGDRTAGNTIYF. The chain joins TRBV10-2 to TRBJ1-3, with 7 bases matching TRBD1. Unmatched junction bases numbered 9, after V lost 0 bases and J lost 4 bases. CDR3 size: 17 residues. The germline gives CDR1 WSHSY, CDR2 SAAADI.

This clonotype was seen at least ten times. The rearrangement joins TRBV12-5 to TRBJ2-1, with 10 bases matching TRBD2. CDR1 is LGHNT, CDR2 FRNRAP, per germline. V was clipped by 0 bases and J by 8 bases; unmatched bases: 7. The CDR3 runs to 16 residues. CDR3 nucleotides: TGTGCTAGTGGTTTGGTACTAAGCGGGAGGGCCGATGAGCAGTTCTTC. It translates to CASGLVLSGRADEQFF.

V is TRBV10-2 and J is TRBJ2-1, with a tentative D call TRBD2 (6 bases). The CDR3 sequence is 14 residues long. Germline V gene sequence: CDR1 WSHSY, CDR2 SAAADI. Between the trimmed V and J ends, which lost 4 bases and 8 bases, there was a span of 15 bases. CDR3 DNA sequence: TGCGCCAGCAGTGCCAGCGGGTCGTCCCATGAGCAGTTCTTC. Encoded protein: CASSASGSSHEQFF.

In its sample, this clonotype was seen many times. The DNA for the CDR3 is TGCGCCAGCAGCCAAGTGTTGGCCACGGTGGACGGCTACACCTTC. Residues: CASSQVLATVDGYTF. The chain employs TRBV4-1 and TRBJ1-2; D is uncertain. The germline V and J ends were trimmed by 1 base and 8 bases, with 17 bases remaining between them. This CDR3 has 15 amino acids. CDR1 MGHRA and CDR2 YSYEKL come from the germline V gene.

This clonotype was counted many times. This chain links TRBV7-3 with TRBJ2-2; D remains unclear. The germline V gene has CDR1 SGHTA and CDR2 FQGTGA. The CDR3 has 14 amino acids. Trimming stripped 4 bases from V and 3 bases from J, with 9 bases between. The CDR3 DNA follows: TGTGCCAGCAGCTCAACTCGTGACACCGGGGAGCTGTTTTTT. It encodes CASSSTRDTGELFF. The full variable domain, rest sourced from reference TRBV7-3 and TRBJ2-2, is GAGVSQTPSNKVTEKGKYVELRCDPISGHTALYWYRQSLGQGPEFLIYFQGTGAADDSGLPNDRFFAVRPEGSVSTLKIQRTERGDSAVYLCASSSTRDTGELFFGEGSRLTVL.

This clonotype appeared many times. The chain joins TRBV5-6 to TRBJ1-4; the D gene is possibly TRBD1 (5 bases). This CDR3 contains 15 residues. Trimming took 3 bases from V and 4 from J, leaving 13 bases between them. Germline values: CDR1 SGHDT, CDR2 YYEEEE. The CDR3 sequence is CASSSLGGVNEKLFF. The CDR3 DNA sequence: TGTGCCAGCAGCTCCCTCGGGGGGGTTAATGAAAAACTGTTTTTT.

This clonotype was counted at least ten times. The V call is TRBV27, the J call TRBJ1-1; TRBD1 might be the D (5 bases). V lost 3 bases and J lost 4, with 12 bases in between. The CDR3 spans 14 residues. Looked up from germline, CDR1 is MNHEY and CDR2 is SMNVEV (reference sequence). For the CDR3, the DNA is TGTGCCAGCAGTTTGGGGGTGGAGGCCACTGAAGCTTTCTTT. This encodes CASSLGVEATEAFF.